The rows below give T cell receptor beta chains drawn from one sample of a study of cytomegalovirus exposure and HLA in healthy donors. The protocol was immunoSEQ multiplex PCR, while the TCRdb copy is restricted to in-frame clones and leaves out a portion. The table has 150,000 to 200,000 clones, about 90% seen once. Sequenced input: PBMCs. The receptor source for this set is a girl under three years old in good health and CMV-seronegative. Both conserved end residues are part of each CDR3. D genes are given only for firm matches. Not every row has a clone size; where given, it reads once, few, many or a size class.

>.|TRBV5-4|TRBJ1-2|.
TGTGCCAGCAGCTTGGTGGCGGGAGTCTATGGCTACACCTTC
CASSLVAGVYGYTF
>.|TRBV15|TRBJ2-7|.
TGTGCCACCAGCAGAGACTTGGACTGGAACTCCTACGAGCAGTACTTC
CATSRDLDWNSYEQYF
>.|TRBV4-1|TRBJ2-2|once
TGCGCCAGCAGCCAAAGGGCGGGAAGGGACACCGGGGAGCTGTTTTTT
CASSQRAGRDTGELFF
>.|TRBV5-6|TRBJ2-1|few
TGTGCCAGCAGGAGAGGAGGGAATGAGCAGTTCTTC
CASRRGGNEQFF
>.|TRBV30|TRBJ2-7|once
TGTGCCTGGAGTTACAGGGACCTACACGAGCAGTACTTC
CAWSYRDLHEQYF
>.|TRBV29-1|TRBJ1-1|.
TGCAGCGTTACCGGGACACTGGGTGGGAACACTGAAGCTTTCTTT
CSVTGTLGGNTEAFF
>.|TRBV5-1|TRBJ2-3|.
TGCGCCAGCAGCTCCACAAGGCGGGACACAGATACGCAGTATTTT
CASSSTRRDTDTQYF
>.|TRBV19|TRBJ2-3|.
TGTGCCAGTAGTATGGGGGGACTCACAGATACGCAGTATTTT
CASSMGGLTDTQYF
>TRBD1|TRBV7-9|TRBJ2-7|once
TGTGCCAGCAGCCAGGACAGGGGGCCCTACGAGCAGTGCTTC
CASSQDRGPYEQCF
>.|TRBV30|TRBJ1-2|.
TGTGCCTGGAGGGGTACAGGGATTGGCTACACCTTC
CAWRGTGIGYTF
>TRBD1|TRBV10-1|TRBJ2-3|few
TGCGCCAGCAGTGAGCCAAGACAGGGATGCACAGATACGCAGTATTTT
CASSEPRQGCTDTQYF
>TRBD1|TRBV7-9|TRBJ1-1|.
TGTTCCAGCAGCTCAGGGGCGGACAGGCCCACTGAAGCTTTCTTT
CSSSSGADRPTEAFF
>TRBD2|TRBV11-3|TRBJ2-2|.
TGTGCCAGCAGCCCACGACTAGCGGGAGGTTGGGGGGAGCTGTTTTTT
CASSPRLAGGWGELFF
>.|TRBV4-3|TRBJ2-2|.
TGCGCCAGCAGCCTCATCGGGGTTAGGGAGCTGTTTTTT
CASSLIGVRELFF
>TRBD1|TRBV5-8|TRBJ2-7|.
TGTGCCAGCAGCCCGCCGGACAGGGTATATTCCTACGAGCAGTACTTC
CASSPPDRVYSYEQYF
>.|TRBV29-1|TRBJ2-3|.
TGCAGCGGTTCACTAGTTTTTGGCACAGATACGCAGTATTTT
CSGSLVFGTDTQYF
>TRBD2|TRBV7-9|TRBJ2-7|.
TGTGCCAGCAGCGTAAACTTAGCGGGTGCCTACGAGCAGTACTTC
CASSVNLAGAYEQYF
>.|TRBV7-2|TRBJ2-1|.
TGTGCCAGCAGCTTTGACAGCTACAATGAGCAGTTCTTC
CASSFDSYNEQFF
>.|TRBV7-9|TRBJ1-4|.
TGTGCCAGCAGCGGCAGGGGAGAGGATGAAAAACTGTTTTTT
CASSGRGEDEKLFF
>TRBD1|TRBV10-2|TRBJ1-6|once
TGCGCCAGCAAAGGGGGCAGTTTTAGTTCACCCCTCCACTTT
CASKGGSFSSPLHF
>TRBD2|TRBV5-4|TRBJ2-1|once
TGTGCCAGCAGCCCCCCGGGGGGGCGGGGAAATGAGCAGTTCTTC
CASSPPGGRGNEQFF
>.|TRBV10-3|TRBJ1-1|.
TGTGCCACCTCCCGGGGGAACACTGAAGCTTTCTTT
CATSRGNTEAFF
>.|TRBV27|TRBJ2-3|.
TGTGCCAGCAGCCCGAGAACAGATACGCAGTATTTT
CASSPRTDTQYF
>.|TRBV29-1|TRBJ2-1|.
TGCAGCGTTGAGATAGTCCCCATGTCCAATGAGCAGTTCTTC
CSVEIVPMSNEQFF
>.|TRBV4-2|TRBJ1-2|once
TGTGCCAGCAGCCAAGATCTCCCTTATCAGGGGAGCTATGGCTACACCTTC
CASSQDLPYQGSYGYTF
>TRBD1|TRBV19|TRBJ2-7|.
TGTGCCAGTAGTCCCCTAGTCAGGGGGCAGAACGAGCAGTACTTC
CASSPLVRGQNEQYF
>.|TRBV4-1|TRBJ1-1|.
TGCGCCAGCAGCCAAAGCGTAAACACTGAAGCTTTCTTT
CASSQSVNTEAFF
>.|TRBV30|TRBJ1-3|.
TGTGCCTGGAGTGTAACAGGCCCCCCGCTTGGAAACACCATATATTTT
CAWSVTGPPLGNTIYF
>.|TRBV4-1|TRBJ2-3|.
TGCGCCAGCAGCCAAGTCCTTTCGTCTAGCACAGATACGCAGTATTTT
CASSQVLSSSTDTQYF
>TRBD2|TRBV5-1|TRBJ2-5|.
TGCGCCAGCAGCTTGCTTAGCGGGAGGGCCCCAGCAGAGACCCAGTACTTC
CASSLLSGRAPAETQYF
>TRBD1|TRBV18|TRBJ1-4|.
TGTGCCAGCTCACCGGACAGGGAGAATGCAACTAATGAAAAACTGTTTTTT
CASSPDRENATNEKLFF
>TRBD1|TRBV5-1|TRBJ1-1|few
TGCGCCAGCAGCTTGGCGACGACAGGGGGGGACACTGAAGCTTTCTTT
CASSLATTGGDTEAFF
>TRBD2|TRBV7-3|TRBJ2-5|.
TGTGCCAGCAGCTTAGGGTTAGCGGGAGGGCCGGGAGAGACCCAGTACTTC
CASSLGLAGGPGETQYF
>.|TRBV30|TRBJ2-2|.
TGTGCCTGGAGAGGGCAGGGGAACACCGGGGAGCTGTTTTTT
CAWRGQGNTGELFF
>.|TRBV5-1|TRBJ2-3|few
TGCGCCAGCAGTAAGGAGCCGACCGATACGCAGTATTTT
CASSKEPTDTQYF
>TRBD2|TRBV12-5|TRBJ2-3|.
TGTGCTAGTGGTCTTATCTCAGGACTAGCGGGAGGGATCACAGATACGCAGTATTTT
CASGLISGLAGGITDTQYF
>TRBD2|TRBV7-3|TRBJ2-1|.
TGTGCCAGCAGCTCGGCGGGAGAGCCTCGGTACAATGAGCAGTTCTTC
CASSSAGEPRYNEQFF
>.|TRBV5-4|TRBJ2-7|.
TGTGCCAGCAGCCCCAGGGGAGGGGACTTCTCCTACGAGCAGTACTTC
CASSPRGGDFSYEQYF
>TRBD2|TRBV7-9|TRBJ2-5|.
TGTGCCAGCAGCAAAGTGGGACTAACGGGGGAGACCCAGTACTTC
CASSKVGLTGETQYF
>.|TRBV19|TRBJ1-1|.
TGTGCCAGTAGTGCTACAGGGCTACTCAACACTGAAGCTTTCTTT
CASSATGLLNTEAFF
>TRBD1|TRBV19|TRBJ2-7|.
TGTGCCAGTAGTATTAGGGGGCGCGGCGAGCAGTACTTC
CASSIRGRGEQYF
>TRBD1|TRBV7-3|TRBJ1-2|.
TGTGCCAGCAGCCCGGGACAGAATCCCTATGGCTACACCTTC
CASSPGQNPYGYTF
>.|TRBV2|TRBJ2-5|once
TGTGCCAGCAGTGACTTCGGGGGTGGGGAGACCCAGTACTTC
CASSDFGGGETQYF
>.|TRBV7-9|TRBJ2-7|few
TGTGCCAGCAGCGCCAAAACAGGGTTAAGAGGGGACGAGCAGTACTTC
CASSAKTGLRGDEQYF
>TRBD2|TRBV6-5|TRBJ2-7|.
TGTGCCAGCAGCCCAGCGGGATCCTCCTACGAGCAGTACTTC
CASSPAGSSYEQYF
>.|TRBV6-1|TRBJ2-3|.
TGTGCCAGCAGTGTAGGTGGGCGTCGGGAAACAGATACGCAGTATTTT
CASSVGGRRETDTQYF
>TRBD2|TRBV7-2|TRBJ2-1|.
TGTGCCAGCGGGGGACTAGAGCCCGGTGAGCAGTTCTTC
CASGGLEPGEQFF
>TRBD1|TRBV10-3|TRBJ2-2|.
TGTGCCATCAGCAGGGGGTCCAACACCGGGGAGCTGTTTTTT
CAISRGSNTGELFF
>TRBD1|TRBV7-6|TRBJ1-2|.
TGTGCCAGCAGCCTTATGACAGGGCCCAATGGCTACACCTTC
CASSLMTGPNGYTF
>.|TRBV9|TRBJ2-3|.
TGTGCCAGCAGCGTAGGGAGGGGAATTGGCACAGATACGCAGTATTTT
CASSVGRGIGTDTQYF
>.|TRBV4-2|TRBJ2-7|.
TGTGCCAGCAGCCAAGATCGGGCGGGGCGATCCTACGAGCAGTACTTC
CASSQDRAGRSYEQYF
>TRBD1|TRBV18|TRBJ2-7|.
TGTGCCAGCTCACCAACTGGGACAGGGACAACCTACGAGCAGTACTTC
CASSPTGTGTTYEQYF
>.|TRBV12-5|TRBJ1-4|once
TGTGCTAGTGGCTTGGACAGCAGGGCATGGGGTGAAAAACTGTTTTTT
CASGLDSRAWGEKLFF
>TRBD1|TRBV4-2|TRBJ2-7|.
TGTGCCAGCAGCGGACGGGACAGGGAAGGGGAGCAGTACTTC
CASSGRDREGEQYF
>TRBD1|TRBV6-1|TRBJ2-7|.
TGTACCAGCAGTGACCGGGACAGGCTCTACGAGCAGTACTTC
CTSSDRDRLYEQYF